This passage covers 27 T cell receptor beta chains from one sample sequenced in a study of OX40 agonist ivuxolimab in advanced cancers. Profiled with immunoSEQ multiplex PCR; TCRdb holds only in-frame clones, not every one. The sample lists 30,000 to 40,000 clones; 60% to 85% were seen once. Sequenced material: CD4+ or CD8+ T cells sorted from blood, taken in a trial of the OX40 agonist ivuxolimab. The source is an adult with an advanced solid tumor such as melanoma, head and neck, liver or kidney cancer.

Only a few counts were recorded for this clone. This sequence joins TRBV11-3 and TRBJ2-1, with D possibly matching TRBD1 (6 bases). V shed 4 bases and J shed 7 bases, with 11 bases lying between them. The CDR3 is 13 residues long. The germline gives CDR1 SGHNT, CDR2 YENEEA. The CDR3: CASSSYRENEQFF. Here the CDR3 DNA reads TGTGCCAGCAGCTCGTACAGGGAAAATGAGCAGTTCTTC.

This clone was picked up a small number of times. The chain carries TRBV5-1 and TRBJ2-5; D uncertain. CDR3 size: 14 residues. Germline V gene sequence: CDR1 SGHRS, CDR2 YFSETQ. The germline V and J ends were trimmed by 2 bases and 1 base, with 9 bases remaining between them. The CDR3 loop reads CASSLLSRQETQYF. DNA of the CDR3: TGCGCCAGCAGCTTATTATCTCGCCAAGAGACCCAGTACTTC.

J is TRBJ1-5 and V is TRBV30, with D unresolved. Trimming pared 1 base from V and 2 bases from J, leaving 18 bases between. CDR1 is GTSNPN, CDR2 SVGIG, per germline (reference sequence). This CDR3 is built from 17 residues. In nucleotides, the CDR3 is TGTGCCTGGAGTGGGTCGGCACTCCTCGTCGGCAATCAGCCCCAGCATTTT. Protein sequence: CAWSGSALLVGNQPQHF. Full variable domain (outside the CDR3, taken from reference TRBV30 and TRBJ1-5): SQTIHQWPATLVQPVGSPLSLECTVEGTSNPNLYWYRQAAGRGLQLLFYSVGIGQISSEVPQNLSASRPQDRQFILSSKKLLLSDSGFYLCAWSGSALLVGNQPQHFGDGTRLSIL.

The genes are TRBV7-9 and TRBJ2-2; D is unclear. Deletions cut 2 bases from V and 6 bases from J, with 4 bases between. The CDR3 is made up of 12 amino acids. The V gene's germline CDR1 is SEHNR and CDR2 FQNEAQ (reference sequence). The chain's CDR3 is CASSLQPGELFF. Written as DNA, the CDR3 is TGTGCCAGCAGCTTACAGCCCGGGGAGCTGTTTTTT.

J is TRBJ2-7 and V is TRBV2; possibly TRBD1 for D (5 bases). V lost 5 bases to trimming and J lost 3 bases, with 11 bases between them. Germline CDR1 SNHLY, CDR2 FYNNEI. This CDR3 is 13 amino acids long. CDR3 bases: TGTGCCAGCAGTTTCCAGGGCCACTACGAGCAGTACTTC. This encodes CASSFQGHYEQYF.

This clone was seen a handful of times. The CDR3 nucleotides are TGTGCCAGCAGCGTCAGACAGTACACTGAAGCTTTCTTT. As protein: CASSVRQYTEAFF. The chain links TRBV9 to TRBJ1-1; TRBD1 is a possible D gene (5 bases). Germline V gene sequence: CDR1 SGDLS, CDR2 YYNGEE. The CDR3 loop spans 13 amino acids. The V gene lost 2 bases and the J gene lost 3 bases, with 8 bases spanning the gap.

This clone has a count of ten or more. The chain uses TRBV5-6 and TRBJ2-1; D not certain. The V and J ends lost 0 bases and 9 bases respectively, with 4 bases between them. CDR3 length: 11 residues. Per germline, CDR1 SGHDT and CDR2 YYEEEE. The CDR3 loop reads CASSLGVEQFF. CDR3 DNA sequence: TGTGCCAGCAGCTTGGGAGTTGAGCAGTTCTTC.

This clone was picked up one time. The chain uses TRBV19 and TRBJ1-3, with 7 bases lining up with TRBD1. Germline CDR1 LNHDA, CDR2 SQIVND (reference sequence). The CDR3 covers 14 residues. Trimming took 3 bases from V and 2 from J; bases not matched to a gene: 1. The CDR3 reads CASSIGTAGNTIYF. Here the CDR3 DNA reads TGTGCCAGTAGTATCGGGACAGCTGGAAACACCATATATTTT.

Turning to this clone: This CDR3 is also generated by other DNA sequences in the sample. The genes are TRBV27 and TRBJ1-2; D gene ambiguous. This CDR3 is 14 amino acids long. V was cut by 0 bases and J by 11 bases, with 16 bases left in between. Germline V gene data show CDR1 as MNHEY and CDR2 as SMNVEV (reference sequence). CDR3: CASSLSLGFSGYTF. DNA for the CDR3: TGTGCCAGCAGTTTATCTTTGGGGTTCAGTGGTTACACCTTC.

CDR3 bases: TGTGCCAGCTCTCAAGGACAGGGCGGGCAGCCCCAGCATTTT. This codes for CASSQGQGGQPQHF. The chain carries TRBV18 and TRBJ1-5; 8 nucleotides line up with TRBD1. Germline V gene data show CDR1 as KGHSH and CDR2 as LQKENI. This CDR3 has 14 residues. Trimming cost V 6 bases and J 7 bases; bases outside gene matches: 8.

By proportion, this clone is hyperexpanded. A junction end diverges from the germline sequence, so it may reflect a read error. The chain joins TRBV5-1 to TRBJ1-3, with unresolved D. CDR1 and CDR2 from the germline V gene are SGHRS and YFSETQ. The CDR3 spans 15 residues. The CDR3 region has the DNA TGCGCCAGCAGTTTGGACGGCCACTCTGGAAACACCATATATTTT. It codes for CASSLDGHSGNTIYF.

V and J are TRBV5-1 and TRBJ2-2, with TRBD1 identical over 8 bases. The CDR3 loop spans 15 amino acids. The germline CDR1 and CDR2 sequences are SGHRS and YFSETQ. V was clipped by 1 base and J by 6 bases; unmatched bases: 5. The CDR3 nucleotides read TGCGCCAGCAGCTTGCAGGACAGGGTAGCCGGGGAGCTGTTTTTT. The encoded protein is CASSLQDRVAGELFF.

This clone was detected a few times. The J gene is TRBJ2-7, the V gene TRBV27; 7 bases agree with TRBD1. The CDR3 sequence is 15 residues long. The junction had 8 bases not matched to a gene; V was cut back by 4 bases and J by 2 bases. CDR1 and CDR2 (germline): MNHEY, SMNVEV (reference sequence). This CDR3 reads CASSSPRQGTYEQYF. As DNA, the CDR3 is TGTGCCAGCAGTTCCCCTCGACAGGGTACCTACGAGCAGTACTTC.

The chain couples TRBV4-3 to TRBJ1-3; D gene ambiguous. Trimming removed 1 base from V and 9 bases from J, with 10 bases in between. Germline CDR1 is LGHNA and CDR2 is YSLEER. There are 13 residues in the CDR3. The CDR3 sequence is CASSQGGDGTIYF. The CDR3 DNA sequence: TGCGCCAGCAGCCAAGGGGGAGACGGCACCATATATTTT.

This chain uses TRBV27 with TRBJ1-1, with 10 positions matching TRBD1. Germline lookup yields CDR1 MNHEY and CDR2 SMNVEV (reference sequence). J gave up 5 bases and V 2 bases, and 2 bases lay outside the gene matches. The CDR3 contains 14 residues. The CDR3 protein is CASSLEDRGTEAFF. The CDR3 DNA sequence: TGTGCCAGCAGTTTAGAGGACAGGGGGACTGAAGCTTTCTTT.

The J gene is TRBJ1-1, the V gene TRBV9; 8 bases agree with TRBD1. In germline, CDR1 is SGDLS, CDR2 YYNGEE. V lost 4 bases, J lost 11 bases, and 4 bases stayed unmatched. The CDR3 is 11 residues long. This CDR3 reads CASSTRGRAFF. In DNA, the CDR3 is TGTGCCAGCAGCACCAGGGGGCGGGCTTTCTTT.

The rearrangement joins TRBV27 to TRBJ1-1; the D is unclear. The V gene lost 6 bases and the J gene lost 2 bases, with 13 bases spanning the gap. Germline CDR1 and CDR2: MNHEY and SMNVEV (reference sequence). The CDR3 loop spans 14 amino acids. CDR3 DNA sequence: TGTGCCAGCAGATCCCTGACGGTTAACACTGAAGCTTTCTTT. Translated, it gives CASRSLTVNTEAFF.

This clone was counted only a few times. An end of the junction does not agree with germline; a read error may underlie this. V and J are TRBV7-9 and TRBJ2-2; the D gene could be TRBD1 or TRBD2 (5 bases each). Germline V gives CDR1 SEHNR, CDR2 FQNEAQ (reference sequence). CDR3 length: 12 residues. This CDR3 is CANQEGDRGAVF. The CDR3 nucleotides read TGTGCCAACCAAGAAGGGGACCGGGGAGCTGTTTTT.

The sample holds one count of this clone. The genes are TRBV19 and TRBJ2-1; D is tentatively TRBD1 or TRBD2 (5 bases each). Germline V CDR1 and CDR2: LNHDA, SQIVND (reference sequence). V was cut by 3 bases and J by 6 bases, with 12 bases left in between. CDR3 size: 14 residues. CDR3 DNA: TGTGCCAGTAGTATCGCCCCGGGGCGCAATGAGCAGTTCTTC. It is translated as CASSIAPGRNEQFF.

The V gene is TRBV30, the J gene TRBJ1-6, with a possible D match to TRBD1 (5 bases). The CDR3 has 13 residues. V dropped 5 bases and J dropped 12 bases, with 17 bases sitting between them. Per germline, CDR1 GTSNPN and CDR2 SVGIG (reference sequence). As DNA, the CDR3 is TGTGCCTGGGGCGACACAGGTTCCGGACCCCTCCACTTT. It is translated as CAWGDTGSGPLHF.

The chain recombines TRBV5-1 with TRBJ1-2; TRBD1 matches 9 bases. Germline loops: CDR1 SGHRS, CDR2 YFSETQ. V was pared by 0 bases and J by 3 bases, with 12 bases of the junction left unmatched. This CDR3 has 18 residues. The CDR3 reads CASSLALLWTGADYGYTF. The CDR3 nucleotides are TGCGCCAGCAGCTTGGCCCTTCTTTGGACAGGGGCCGACTATGGCTACACCTTC.

This clone was counted between two and nine times. The chain is built from TRBV7-8 and TRBJ2-1; a weak D match, TRBD2 (7 bases). The germline CDR1 and CDR2 sequences are SGHVS and FQNEAQ. V was trimmed by 2 bases and J by 6 bases, leaving 20 bases between them. The CDR3 loop spans 17 amino acids. CDR3 bases: TGTGCCAGCAGCTTATGGGCGGGGGCCCTCTTTCCCAATGAGCAGTTCTTC. Amino acid sequence: CASSLWAGALFPNEQFF.

The rearrangement joins TRBV6-1 to TRBJ1-5; tentatively, D is TRBD1 (5 bases). The CDR3 has 17 residues. The germline V and J ends were trimmed by 0 bases and 2 bases, with 14 bases remaining between them. Per the germline V gene, CDR1 is MNHNS and CDR2 is SASEGT. The CDR3 DNA is TGTGCCAGCAGTGAAGCACCCCTGACAGTTCGCAATCAGCCCCAGCATTTT. Protein: CASSEAPLTVRNQPQHF.

The gene calls are TRBV7-9 and TRBJ1-1; the D gene is possibly TRBD1 (6 bases). There are 14 residues in the CDR3. Germline-derived CDR1 and CDR2 are SEHNR and FQNEAQ (reference sequence). V dropped 5 bases and J dropped 0 bases, with 10 bases sitting between them. This chain's CDR3 is CASSLTGLNTEAFF. CDR3 bases: TGTGCCAGCAGCCTTACAGGGTTGAACACTGAAGCTTTCTTT.

V usage is TRBV28 and J usage is TRBJ1-2, with D tentatively TRBD1 (5 bases). The CDR3 has 14 amino acids. Germline CDR1 reads MDHEN; CDR2 reads SYDVKM. V gave up 1 base and J gave up 5 bases, with 11 bases separating them. CDR3 bases: TGTGCCAGCAGTTTATCGGGACGGATGTATGGCTACACCTTC. It codes for CASSLSGRMYGYTF.

The chain combines TRBV7-9 with TRBJ2-7; D might be TRBD1 or TRBD2, each matching 5 bases. This CDR3 region has 12 residues. The V gene lost 10 bases and the J gene lost 4 bases, with 14 bases spanning the gap. The germline gives CDR1 SEHNR, CDR2 FQNEAQ (reference sequence). CDR3 DNA: TGTGCCACTCCCGAGGGGATTTACGAGCAGTACGTC. It codes for CATPEGIYEQYV.

The chain uses TRBV7-2 and TRBJ1-1, with 8 bases that match TRBD1. V was clipped by 0 bases and J by 6 bases; unmatched bases: 3. The germline CDR1 and CDR2 sequences are SGHTA and FQGNSA. CDR3 length: 14 amino acids. CDR3 amino acids: CASSLAGQVPEAFF. For the CDR3, the DNA is TGTGCCAGCAGCTTAGCGGGACAGGTTCCTGAAGCTTTCTTT.